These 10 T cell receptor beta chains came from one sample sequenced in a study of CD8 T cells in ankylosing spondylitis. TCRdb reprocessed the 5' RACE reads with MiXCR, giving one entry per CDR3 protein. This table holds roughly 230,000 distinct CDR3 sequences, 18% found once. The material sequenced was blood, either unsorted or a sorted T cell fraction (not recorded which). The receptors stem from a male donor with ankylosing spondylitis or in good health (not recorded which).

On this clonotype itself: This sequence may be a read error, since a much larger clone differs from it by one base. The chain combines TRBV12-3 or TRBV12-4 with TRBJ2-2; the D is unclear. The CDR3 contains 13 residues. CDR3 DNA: TGTGCCAGCAGTTTATTAAACACCGCGGAGCTGTTTTTT. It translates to CASSLLNTAELFF.

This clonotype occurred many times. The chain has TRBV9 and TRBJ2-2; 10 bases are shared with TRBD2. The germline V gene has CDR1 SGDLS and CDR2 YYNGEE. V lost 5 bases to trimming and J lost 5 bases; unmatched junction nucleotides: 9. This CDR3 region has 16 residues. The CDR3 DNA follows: TGTGCCAGCAGTCTAAGCGGGAGGGCGGAAACCGGGGAGCTGTTTTTT. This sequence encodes CASSLSGRAETGELFF.

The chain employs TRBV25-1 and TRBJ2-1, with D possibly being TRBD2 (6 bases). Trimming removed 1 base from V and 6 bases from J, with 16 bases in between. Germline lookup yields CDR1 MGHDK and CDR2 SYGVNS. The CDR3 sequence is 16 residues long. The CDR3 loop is CASSEWEVFDSNEQFF. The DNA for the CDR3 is TGTGCCAGCAGTGAATGGGAGGTGTTCGATAGCAATGAGCAGTTCTTC.

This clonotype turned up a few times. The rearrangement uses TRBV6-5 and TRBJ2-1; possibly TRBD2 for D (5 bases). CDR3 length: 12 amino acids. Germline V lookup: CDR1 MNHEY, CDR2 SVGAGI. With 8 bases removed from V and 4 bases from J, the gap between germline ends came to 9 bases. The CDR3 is CASGSRYNEQFF. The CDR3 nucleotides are TGTGCCAGCGGGAGCCGGTACAATGAGCAGTTCTTC.

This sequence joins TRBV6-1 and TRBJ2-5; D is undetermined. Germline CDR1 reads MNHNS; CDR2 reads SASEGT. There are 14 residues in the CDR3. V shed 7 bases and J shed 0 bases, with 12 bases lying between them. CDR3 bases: TGTGCCAGCACTCCTAACGGGTACCAAGAGACCCAGTACTTC. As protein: CASTPNGYQETQYF.

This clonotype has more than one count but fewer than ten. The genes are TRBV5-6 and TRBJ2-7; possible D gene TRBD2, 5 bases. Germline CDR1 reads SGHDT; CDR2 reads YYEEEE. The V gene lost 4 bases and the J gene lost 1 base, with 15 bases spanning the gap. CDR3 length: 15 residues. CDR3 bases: TGTGCCAGCAGCCGGGGAGCCAGCCCTTCCTACGAGCAGTACTTC. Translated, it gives CASSRGASPSYEQYF. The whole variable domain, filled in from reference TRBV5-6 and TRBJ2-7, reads DAGVTQSPTHLIKTRGQQVTLRCSPKSGHDTVSWYQQALGQGPQFIFQYYEEEERQRGNFPDRFSGHQFPNYSSELNVNALLLGDSALYLCASSRGASPSYEQYFGPGTRLTVT.

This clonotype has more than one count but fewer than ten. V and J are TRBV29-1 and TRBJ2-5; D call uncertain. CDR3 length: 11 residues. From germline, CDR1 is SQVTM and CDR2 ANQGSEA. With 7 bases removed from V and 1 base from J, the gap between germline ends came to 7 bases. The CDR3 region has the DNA TGCAGCGGGGGTACCCAAGAGACCCAGTACTTC. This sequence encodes CSGGTQETQYF. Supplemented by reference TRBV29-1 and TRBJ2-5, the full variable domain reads SAVISQKPSRDICQRGTSLTIQCQVDSQVTMMFWYRQQPGQSLTLIATANQGSEATYESGFVIDKFPISRPNLTFSTLTVSNMSPEDSSIYLCSGGTQETQYFGPGTRLLVL.

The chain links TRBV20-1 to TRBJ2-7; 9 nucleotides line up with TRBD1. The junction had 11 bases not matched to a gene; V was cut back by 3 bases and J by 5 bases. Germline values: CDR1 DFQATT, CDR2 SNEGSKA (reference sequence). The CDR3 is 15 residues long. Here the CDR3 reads CSASGVPTGGNEQYF. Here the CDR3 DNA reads TGCAGTGCTAGTGGGGTGCCTACAGGGGGCAACGAGCAGTACTTC.

As DNA, the CDR3 is TGTGCCATCACTCCGGACTACAGGGGCATGGATACGCAGTATTTT. This sequence encodes CAITPDYRGMDTQYF. The chain recombines TRBV10-3 with TRBJ2-3, with a possible D match to TRBD1 (7 bases). The CDR3 sequence is 15 residues long. Looked up from germline, CDR1 is ENHRY and CDR2 is SYGVKD. Trimming cost V 7 bases and J 6 bases, with 20 bases left between them.

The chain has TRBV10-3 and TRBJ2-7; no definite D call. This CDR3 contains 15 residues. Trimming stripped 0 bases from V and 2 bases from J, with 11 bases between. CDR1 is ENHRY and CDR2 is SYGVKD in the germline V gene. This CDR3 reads CAISESYAATYEQYF. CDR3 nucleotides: TGTGCCATCAGTGAGTCGTATGCGGCCACCTACGAGCAGTACTTC.